Shown below are 5 T cell receptor beta chains from a single sample sequenced in a study of regulatory T cells in long-lasting Graves disease. Time point described: persistent/refractory GD, antithyroid drugs over 5 years with positive TRAb. TCR sequences were obtained from RNA taken from PBMCs. Sequencing libraries for TCR beta were prepared with iRepertoire HTBI primers and Arm-PCR of CDR3 regions. MiXCR was run by TCRdb on the multiplex PCR reads, yielding one entry per CDR3 protein. The repertoire includes about 470,000 distinct CDR3 sequences, less than 25% of them detected once, and 7% to 10% sits in the top ten. The source was peripheral blood mononuclear cells (PBMCs), collected when the disease was refractory, from a patient treated with antithyroid drugs. Receptor source: a female donor with Graves disease.

This chain links TRBV20-1 with TRBJ2-7; 10 bases align to TRBD2. The CDR3 consists of 17 residues. CDR1 and CDR2 (germline): DFQATT, SNEGSKA (reference sequence). V trimming: 6 bases; J trimming: 6 bases; junction bases outside the gene matches: 20. The CDR3 coding sequence is TGCAGTGCGGTAGGGGCGGGGGAGCTAGCGGGAGTTGGCGAGCAGTACTTC. Translated, it gives CSAVGAGELAGVGEQYF.

In this sample, this clonotype turned up a few times. The V gene is TRBV7-9, the J gene TRBJ2-5; the D gene could be TRBD1 or TRBD2 (5 bases each). Germline-derived CDR1 and CDR2 are SEHNR and FQNEAQ (reference sequence). The V and J ends lost 3 bases and 0 bases respectively, with 11 bases between them. The CDR3 loop spans 15 amino acids. Written as DNA, the CDR3 is TGTGCCAGCAGCTTCCCGGGGACCTACCAAGAGACCCAGTACTTC. Translating gives CASSFPGTYQETQYF. The entire variable domain, with the rest obtained from reference TRBV7-9 and TRBJ2-5, is as follows: DTGVSQNPRHKITKRGQNVTFRCDPISEHNRLYWYRQTLGQGPEFLTYFQNEAQLEKSRLLSDRFSAERPKGSFSTLEIQRTEQGDSAMYLCASSFPGTYQETQYFGPGTRLLVL.

This chain links TRBV4-1 with TRBJ1-1, with TRBD1 identical over 7 bases. With 2 bases clipped from V and 7 bases from J, the junction kept 10 bases outside the gene matches. CDR3 length: 15 amino acids. Germline values: CDR1 MGHRA, CDR2 YSYEKL. The CDR3 bases are TGCGCCAGCAGCCAACACCCAGACAGGGCTGGTGAAGCTTTCTTT. As protein: CASSQHPDRAGEAFF.

This clonotype was counted ten times or more. The chain couples TRBV30 to TRBJ2-5, with D hard to call. The V end was cut by 2 bases, the J end by 5 bases, with 6 bases between. The CDR3 covers 11 residues. Germline V gene data show CDR1 as GTSNPN and CDR2 as SVGIG (reference sequence). This chain's CDR3 is CAWSPEETQYF. Written as DNA, the CDR3 is TGTGCCTGGAGTCCCGAGGAGACCCAGTACTTC.

The rearrangement uses TRBV10-3 and TRBJ2-3, with a tentative D call TRBD1 (6 bases). Trimming shortened V by 6 bases and J by 2 bases, and 12 bases separated the two germline ends. Germline CDR1 ENHRY, CDR2 SYGVKD. The CDR3 has 14 residues. CDR3 protein: CAISTGHFTDTQYF. DNA of the CDR3: TGTGCCATCAGCACGGGACACTTCACAGATACGCAGTATTTT.